The next 20 T cell receptor beta chains were all read from a single sample in a study of T-cell reconstitution after alpha-beta-depleted transplantation in children. It was with unique molecular identifiers that the TCRbeta library was prepared. Using its own MiXCR run on the PCR reads, TCRdb lists one record per CDR3 protein. The table lists 90,000 to 100,000 distinct CDR3 sequences, under 25% of them singletons, with 20% to 25% in the top ten. This specimen consisted of PBMCs, obtained before TCRalphabeta/CD19-depleted stem cell transplant. The receptors here all came from a boy aged 2 to 10 with acute lymphoblastic leukemia, due to receive a stem cell transplant.

The chain joins TRBV6-5 to TRBJ2-1, with no clear D. The germline CDR1 and CDR2 sequences are MNHEY and SVGAGI. The CDR3 is 16 amino acids. Trimming removed 4 bases from V and 10 bases from J, with 23 bases in between. The CDR3 reads CASSFARLIPPQEQFF. The CDR3 DNA reads TGTGCCAGCAGTTTTGCGCGCCTAATTCCCCCCCAAGAGCAGTTCTTC.

This clonotype has just a few counts. This chain links TRBV5-1 with TRBJ2-5, with 7 bases fitting TRBD1. Per germline, CDR1 SGHRS and CDR2 YFSETQ. With V trimmed by 2 bases and J by 10 bases, 2 bases remained unmatched. The CDR3 extends over 11 amino acids. The CDR3, as DNA: TGCGCCAGCAGCTTAACAGGGGACCAGTACTTC. Protein sequence: CASSLTGDQYF.

This clonotype is classed as medium-sized (0.01 to 0.1%). The gene calls are TRBV5-1 and TRBJ2-5; 10 bases are a match to TRBD2. V lost 4 bases, J lost 1 base, and 10 bases stayed unmatched. Looked up from germline, CDR1 is SGHRS and CDR2 is YFSETQ. CDR3 length: 17 residues. CDR3 in DNA: TGCGCCAGCAGCCGGACTAGCGGAGGGGCCGTCCAAGAGACCCAGTACTTC. This encodes CASSRTSGGAVQETQYF.

This clonotype was seen only a few times. The chain carries TRBV5-6 and TRBJ2-1; possibly TRBD2 for D (6 bases). Trimming left V 4 bases short and J 7 bases short, with 12 bases between. CDR1 is SGHDT and CDR2 is YYEEEE in the germline V gene. The CDR3 is 13 residues long. CDR3 amino acids: CASSPGLLNEQFF. CDR3 in DNA: TGTGCCAGCAGCCCCGGACTATTAAATGAGCAGTTCTTC.

A few counts support this clonotype. J is TRBJ2-7 and V is TRBV7-8; D perhaps matches TRBD2 (5 bases). The CDR3 length is 14 residues. CDR1 is SGHVS, CDR2 FQNEAQ, per germline. V lost 5 bases and J lost 5, with 16 bases in between. In DNA, the CDR3 is TGTGCCAGCAGCCTATACATAGCGTCCCACGAGCAGTACTTC. Its translation is CASSLYIASHEQYF.

This clonotype was counted ten times or more. The chain carries TRBV4-2 and TRBJ2-1; TRBD2 matches at 9 bases. Germline CDR1 is LGHNA and CDR2 is YNFKEQ. V lost 1 base to trimming and J lost 6 bases; unmatched junction nucleotides: 7. The CDR3 extends over 16 amino acids. The CDR3 coding sequence is TGTGCCAGCAGCCAAGCAGAGACTAGCGGAGCCAATGAGCAGTTCTTC. It yields the protein CASSQAETSGANEQFF.

This clonotype was seen a few times. This sequence joins TRBV29-1 and TRBJ2-7; D uncertain. Germline-derived CDR1 and CDR2 are SQVTM and ANQGSEA. The V and J ends lost 6 bases and 0 bases respectively, with 12 bases between them. The CDR3 extends over 13 amino acids. The CDR3 nucleotides read TGCAGCGTGGTTATAGGGCCCTCCTACGAGCAGTACTTC. Translated, it gives CSVVIGPSYEQYF.

The genes are TRBV12-3 or TRBV12-4 and TRBJ2-7, with 11 bases identical to TRBD2. CDR3 length equals 15 residues. The V gene end was trimmed by 5 bases and the J gene end by 6 bases; junction bases not matched to a gene: 9. DNA of the CDR3: TGTGCCAGCAGTCCCGGGACTAGCGGAGGGGGCGAGCAGTACTTC. Translated, it gives CASSPGTSGGGEQYF.

The chain carries TRBV12-3 or TRBV12-4 and TRBJ2-1, with 8 bases identical to TRBD1. The length of the CDR3 is 17 residues. The junction had 19 bases not matched to a gene; V was cut back by 7 bases and J by 8 bases. This CDR3 is CASNPRPRQGLRDEQFF. The CDR3 DNA follows: TGTGCCAGCAACCCTCGGCCGAGACAGGGGTTAAGGGATGAGCAGTTCTTC.

The rearrangement uses TRBV7-2 and TRBJ2-1, with a possible D match to TRBD2 (6 bases). Germline CDR1 SGHTA, CDR2 FQGNSA. V was pared by 3 bases and J by 3 bases, with 15 bases between. CDR3 size: 16 residues. CDR3 DNA: TGTGCCAGCAGCTTTGTAAGCGGAGGGTACTACAATGAGCAGTTCTTC. It encodes CASSFVSGGYYNEQFF.

This clonotype showed up just a few times. The rearrangement uses TRBV5-1 and TRBJ2-1, with 9 bases identical to TRBD2. Germline CDR1 reads SGHRS; CDR2 reads YFSETQ. With 0 bases clipped from V and 8 bases from J, the junction kept 12 bases outside the gene matches. CDR3 length: 17 residues. CDR3: CASSLALTSGFRYEQFF. The DNA for the CDR3 is TGCGCCAGCAGCTTGGCCTTGACTAGCGGCTTTCGTTATGAGCAGTTCTTC.

The rearrangement joins TRBV29-1 to TRBJ2-2; the match to TRBD2 covers 7 bases. Germline CDR1 is SQVTM and CDR2 is ANQGSEA. J was trimmed by 2 bases and V by 5 bases; bases with no gene match: 8. The CDR3 extends over 15 amino acids. CDR3 loop: CSVLESGVNTGELFF. In DNA, the CDR3 is TGCAGCGTTCTGGAAAGCGGGGTAAACACCGGGGAGCTGTTTTTT.

This clonotype has only a few counts. The chain couples TRBV6-1 to TRBJ2-7; TRBD1 is a possible D gene (6 bases). The germline gives CDR1 MNHNS, CDR2 SASEGT. The CDR3 length is 15 residues. V lost 1 base to trimming and J lost 6 bases, with 16 bases between them. The CDR3 coding sequence is TGTGCCAGCAGTGAAGTCAGGGGCCGACGGGCCGAGCAGTACTTC. This sequence encodes CASSEVRGRRAEQYF.

This sequence joins TRBV28 and TRBJ1-5; perhaps TRBD1 as D (5 bases). This CDR3 has 12 amino acids. Germline V CDR1 and CDR2: MDHEN, SYDVKM. V was pared by 10 bases and J by 7 bases, with 14 bases between. The CDR3, as DNA: TGTGCCACCGGACTACCAGGGCAGCCCCAGCATTTT. As protein: CATGLPGQPQHF.

This clonotype appeared many times. The V gene is TRBV20-1, the J gene TRBJ2-7, with 7 positions matching TRBD1. The trim removed 6 bases at V and 5 bases at J, leaving 10 bases unmatched. This CDR3 has 13 amino acids. CDR1 is DFQATT and CDR2 is SNEGSKA in the germline V gene (reference sequence). DNA of the CDR3: TGCAGTGCCGTCAAGACAGGGCCTGACGAGCAGTACTTC. Translating it yields CSAVKTGPDEQYF.

This clonotype was seen at least ten times. The chain has TRBV27 and TRBJ2-1; TRBD1 agrees at 9 bases. J was trimmed by 7 bases and V by 4 bases; bases with no gene match: 5. This CDR3 comprises 14 residues. From germline, CDR1 is MNHEY and CDR2 SMNVEV (reference sequence). Here the CDR3 DNA reads TGTGCCAGCAGTTCCGGGACAGGGACGAATGAGCAGTTCTTC. As protein: CASSSGTGTNEQFF.

To note about this clonotype: Lacking the conserved final phenylalanine or tryptophan, this CDR3 likely reflects a read error. The chain employs TRBV10-3 and TRBJ2-6; D might be TRBD1 (6 bases). Looked up from germline, CDR1 is ENHRY and CDR2 is SYGVKD. Between the trimmed V and J ends, which lost 7 bases and 2 bases, there was a span of 15 bases. The length of the CDR3 is 16 residues. CDR3 sequence reads: CAITKQGSAGANVLTS. DNA for the CDR3: TGTGCCATCACTAAACAGGGTTCCGCTGGGGCCAACGTCCTGACTTCC.

Ten or more counts support this clonotype. The rearrangement links TRBV5-1 to TRBJ2-7; D is undetermined. Between the trimmed V and J ends, which lost 2 bases and 4 bases, there was a span of 10 bases. The CDR3 covers 13 residues. Looked up from germline, CDR1 is SGHRS and CDR2 is YFSETQ. The CDR3 DNA sequence: TGCGCCAGCAGCTTCGACAAGGAGTACGAGCAGTACTTC. Translated, it gives CASSFDKEYEQYF.

V gene TRBV7-2 combines with J gene TRBJ2-1; D is undetermined. CDR3 length: 13 residues. Germline CDR1 SGHTA, CDR2 FQGNSA. Trimming removed 0 bases at V and 6 bases at J, with 6 bases between. CDR3 coding DNA: TGTGCCAGCAGCTTAGCGGATCTCAATGAGCAGTTCTTC. Its protein is CASSLADLNEQFF.

J is TRBJ2-2 and V is TRBV5-4, with a tentative D call TRBD1 (5 bases). The CDR3 is 17 residues long. Germline V gene sequence: CDR1 SGHNT, CDR2 YYREEE (reference sequence). The V end lost 4 bases, the J end lost 4 bases, and 20 bases lay between the germline ends. The CDR3 protein is CASSPAGRGRVTGELFF. CDR3 bases: TGTGCCAGCAGCCCCGCCGGAAGGGGCCGTGTCACCGGGGAGCTGTTTTTT.